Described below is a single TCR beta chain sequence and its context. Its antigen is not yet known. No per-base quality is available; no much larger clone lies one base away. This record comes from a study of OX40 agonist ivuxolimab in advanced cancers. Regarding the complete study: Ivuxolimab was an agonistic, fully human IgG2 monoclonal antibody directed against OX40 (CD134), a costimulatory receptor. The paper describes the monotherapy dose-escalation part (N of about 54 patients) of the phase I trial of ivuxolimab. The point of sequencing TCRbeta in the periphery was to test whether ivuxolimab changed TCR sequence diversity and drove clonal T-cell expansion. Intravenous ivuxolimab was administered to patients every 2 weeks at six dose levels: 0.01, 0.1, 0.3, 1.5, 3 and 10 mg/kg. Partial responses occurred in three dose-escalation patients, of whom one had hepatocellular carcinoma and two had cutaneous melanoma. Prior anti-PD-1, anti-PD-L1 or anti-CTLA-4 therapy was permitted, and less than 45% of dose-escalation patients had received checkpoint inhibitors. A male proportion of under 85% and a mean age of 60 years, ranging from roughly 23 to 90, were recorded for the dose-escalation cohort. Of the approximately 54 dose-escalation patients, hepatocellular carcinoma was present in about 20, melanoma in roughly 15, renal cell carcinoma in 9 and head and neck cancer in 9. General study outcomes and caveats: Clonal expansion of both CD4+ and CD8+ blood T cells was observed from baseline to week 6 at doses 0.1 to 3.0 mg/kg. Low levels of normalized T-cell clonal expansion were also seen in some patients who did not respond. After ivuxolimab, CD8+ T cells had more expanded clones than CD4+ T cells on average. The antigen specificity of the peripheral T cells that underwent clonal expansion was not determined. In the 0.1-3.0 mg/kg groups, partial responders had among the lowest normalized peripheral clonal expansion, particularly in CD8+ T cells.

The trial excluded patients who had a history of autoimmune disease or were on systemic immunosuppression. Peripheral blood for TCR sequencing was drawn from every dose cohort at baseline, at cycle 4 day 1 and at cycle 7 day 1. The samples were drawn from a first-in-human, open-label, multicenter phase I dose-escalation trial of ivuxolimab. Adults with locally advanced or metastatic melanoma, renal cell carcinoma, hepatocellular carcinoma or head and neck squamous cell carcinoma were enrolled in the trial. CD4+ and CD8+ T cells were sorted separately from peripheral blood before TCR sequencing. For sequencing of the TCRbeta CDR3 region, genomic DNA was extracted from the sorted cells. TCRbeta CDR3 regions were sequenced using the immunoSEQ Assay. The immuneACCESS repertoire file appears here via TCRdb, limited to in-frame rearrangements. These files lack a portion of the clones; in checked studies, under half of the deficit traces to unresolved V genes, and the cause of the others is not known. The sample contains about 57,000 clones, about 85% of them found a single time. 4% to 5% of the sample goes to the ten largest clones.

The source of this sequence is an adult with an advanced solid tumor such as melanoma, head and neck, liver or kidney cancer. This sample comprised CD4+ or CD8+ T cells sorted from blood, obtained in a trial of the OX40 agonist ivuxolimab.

The encoded CDR3 is CASSLSYRARGNQPQHF. The sequence in DNA is TGTGCCAGCAGCTTAAGCTACAGGGCCCGGGGGAATCAGCCCCAGCATTTT. The V and J genes are TRBV7-8 and TRBJ1-5; TRBD1 is perhaps the D gene, given 6 matching bases. V is pared back by 2 bases and J by 4 bases, with 18 bases lying between the germline termini. Sequences SGHVS (CDR1) and FQNEAQ (CDR2) are obtained from the germline V gene. Counted from cysteine to phenylalanine, this CDR3 has 17 amino acids. Just the 51-base CDR3 DNA is kept, in frame starting at base 1. The reference TRBV7-8 and TRBJ1-5 proteins fill in what lies around the CDR3, so the full variable domain reads GAGVSQSPRYKVAKRGQDVALRCDPISGHVSLFWYQQALGQGPEFLTYFQNEAQLDKSGLPSDRFFAERPEGSVSTLKIQRTQQEDSAVYLCASSLSYRARGNQPQHFGDGTRLSIL.